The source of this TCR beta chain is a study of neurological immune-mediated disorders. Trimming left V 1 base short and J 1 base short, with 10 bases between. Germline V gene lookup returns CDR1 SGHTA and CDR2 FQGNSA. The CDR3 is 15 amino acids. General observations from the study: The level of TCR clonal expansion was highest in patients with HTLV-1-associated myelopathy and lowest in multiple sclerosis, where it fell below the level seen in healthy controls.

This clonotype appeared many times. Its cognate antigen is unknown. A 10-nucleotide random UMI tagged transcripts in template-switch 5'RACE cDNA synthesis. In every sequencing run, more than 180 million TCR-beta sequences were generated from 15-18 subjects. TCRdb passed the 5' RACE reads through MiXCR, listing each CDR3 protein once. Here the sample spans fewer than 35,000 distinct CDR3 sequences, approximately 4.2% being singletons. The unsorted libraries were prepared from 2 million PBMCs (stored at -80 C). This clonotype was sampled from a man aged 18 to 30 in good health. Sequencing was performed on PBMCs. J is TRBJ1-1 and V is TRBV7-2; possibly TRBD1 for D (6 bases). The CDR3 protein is CASSLGDRRNTEAFF. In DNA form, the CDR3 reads TGTGCCAGCAGCTTAGGCGACAGGAGGAACACTGAAGCTTTCTTT. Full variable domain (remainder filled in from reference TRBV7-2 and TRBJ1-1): GAGVSQSPSNKVTEKGKDVELRCDPISGHTALYWYRQSLGQGLEFLIYFQGNSAPDKSGLPSDRFSAERTGGSVSTLTIQRTQQEDSAVYLCASSLGDRRNTEAFFGQGTRLTVV.